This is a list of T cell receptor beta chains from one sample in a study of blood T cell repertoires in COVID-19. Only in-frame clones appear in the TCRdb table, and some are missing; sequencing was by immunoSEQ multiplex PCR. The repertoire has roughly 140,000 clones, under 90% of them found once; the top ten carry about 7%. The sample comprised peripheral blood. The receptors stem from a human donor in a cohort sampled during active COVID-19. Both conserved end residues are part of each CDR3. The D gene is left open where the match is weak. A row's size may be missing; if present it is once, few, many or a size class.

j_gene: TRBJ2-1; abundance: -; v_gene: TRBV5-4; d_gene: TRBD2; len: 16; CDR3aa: CASSLEGGGAKDEQFF; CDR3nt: TGTGCCAGCAGCTTGGAGGGCGGGGGGGCCAAGGATGAGCAGTTCTTC
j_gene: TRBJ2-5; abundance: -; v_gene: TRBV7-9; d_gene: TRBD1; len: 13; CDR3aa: CASSLRQGETQYF; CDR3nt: TGTGCCAGCAGCCTTAGACAGGGGGAGACCCAGTACTTC
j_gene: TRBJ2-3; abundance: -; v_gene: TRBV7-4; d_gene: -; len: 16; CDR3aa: CASSSLGTEGGDTQYF; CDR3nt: TGTGCCAGCAGCTCGTTAGGGACGGAGGGTGGAGATACGCAGTATTTT
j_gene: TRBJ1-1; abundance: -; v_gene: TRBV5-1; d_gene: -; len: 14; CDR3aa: CASHPTGMNTEAFF; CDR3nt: TGCGCCAGCCACCCGACAGGCATGAACACTGAAGCTTTCTTT
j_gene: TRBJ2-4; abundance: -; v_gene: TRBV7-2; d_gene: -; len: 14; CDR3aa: CASSPTGWRNIQYF; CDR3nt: TGTGCCAGCAGTCCTACAGGGTGGAGGAACATTCAGTACTTC
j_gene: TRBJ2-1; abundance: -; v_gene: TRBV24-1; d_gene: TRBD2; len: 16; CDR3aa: CATAGLAGSSYNEQFF; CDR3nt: TGTGCCACCGCCGGACTAGCGGGGAGTTCCTACAATGAGCAGTTCTTC
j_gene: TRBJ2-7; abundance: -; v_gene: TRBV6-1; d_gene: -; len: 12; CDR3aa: CASSEWRYEQYF; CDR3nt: TGTGCCAGCAGTGAATGGAGGTACGAGCAGTACTTC
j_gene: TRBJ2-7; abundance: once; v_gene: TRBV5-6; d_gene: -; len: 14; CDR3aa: CASSFRPGIYEQYF; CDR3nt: TGTGCCAGCAGCTTTCGCCCGGGAATCTACGAGCAGTACTTC
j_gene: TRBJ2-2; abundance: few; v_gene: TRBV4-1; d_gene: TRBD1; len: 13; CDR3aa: CASSRGQARELFF; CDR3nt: TGCGCCAGCAGCCGAGGACAGGCGCGGGAGCTGTTTTTT
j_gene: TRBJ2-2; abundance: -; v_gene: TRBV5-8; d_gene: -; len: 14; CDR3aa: CASSLTDNTGELFF; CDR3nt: TGTGCCAGCAGCTTAACTGACAATACCGGGGAGCTGTTTTTT
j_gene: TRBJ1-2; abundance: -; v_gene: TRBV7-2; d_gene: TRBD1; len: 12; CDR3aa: CASGGQGYGYTF; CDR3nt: TGTGCCAGCGGGGGACAGGGCTATGGCTACACCTTC
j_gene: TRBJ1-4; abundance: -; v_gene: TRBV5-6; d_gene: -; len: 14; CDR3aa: CASSYSGLGEKLFF; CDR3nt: TGTGCCAGCAGCTATTCGGGGTTGGGCGAAAAACTGTTTTTT
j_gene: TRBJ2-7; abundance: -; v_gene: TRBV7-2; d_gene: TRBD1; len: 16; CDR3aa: CASSSRDRVVEYEQYF; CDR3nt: TGTGCCAGCAGCAGCCGGGACAGGGTTGTGGAATACGAGCAGTACTTC
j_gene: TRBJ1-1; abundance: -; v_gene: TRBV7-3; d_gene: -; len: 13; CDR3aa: CASSLRGGTEAFF; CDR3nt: TGTGCCAGCAGCTTAAGGGGAGGCACTGAAGCTTTCTTT
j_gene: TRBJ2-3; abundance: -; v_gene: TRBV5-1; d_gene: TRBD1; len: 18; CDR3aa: CASSLVSDRVRFPDTQYF; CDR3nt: TGCGCCAGCAGCTTGGTTTCCGACAGGGTGAGGTTCCCAGATACGCAGTATTTT
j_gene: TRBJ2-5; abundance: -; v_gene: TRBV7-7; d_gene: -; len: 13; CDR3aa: CASSQQGLGTQYF; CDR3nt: TGTGCTAGCAGCCAACAGGGTTTGGGGACCCAATACTTC
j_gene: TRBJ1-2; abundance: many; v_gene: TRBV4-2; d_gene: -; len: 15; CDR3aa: CASSQDGGVGYGYTF; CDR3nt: TGTGCCAGCAGCCAAGACGGGGGGGTCGGCTATGGCTACACCTTC
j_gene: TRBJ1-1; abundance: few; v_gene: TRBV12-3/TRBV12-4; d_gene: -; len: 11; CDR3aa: CASSQGSAAFF; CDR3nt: TGTGCCAGCAGCCAGGGGTCTGCAGCTTTCTTT
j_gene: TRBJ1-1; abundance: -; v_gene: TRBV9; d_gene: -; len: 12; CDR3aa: CASSPPTDEAFF; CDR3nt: TGTGCCAGCAGCCCTCCGACAGATGAAGCTTTCTTT
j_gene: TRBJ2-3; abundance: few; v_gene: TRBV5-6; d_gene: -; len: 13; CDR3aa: CASSWQVGDTQYF; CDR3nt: TGTGCCAGCAGCTGGCAGGTTGGAGATACGCAGTATTTT
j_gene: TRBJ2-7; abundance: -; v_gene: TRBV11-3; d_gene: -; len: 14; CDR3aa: CASSFEHPHYEQYF; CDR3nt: TGTGCCAGCAGCTTTGAACACCCTCACTACGAGCAGTACTTC
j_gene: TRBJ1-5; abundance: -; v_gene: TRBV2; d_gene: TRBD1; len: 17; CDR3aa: CASSAGTFGTANQPQHF; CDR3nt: TGTGCCAGCAGTGCTGGGACCTTCGGGACAGCTAATCAGCCCCAGCATTTT
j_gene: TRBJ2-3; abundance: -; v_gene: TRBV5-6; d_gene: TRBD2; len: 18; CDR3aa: CASSSLAGGLGGTDTQYF; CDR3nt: TGTGCCAGCAGCTCACTAGCGGGGGGCCTAGGGGGCACAGATACGCAGTATTTT
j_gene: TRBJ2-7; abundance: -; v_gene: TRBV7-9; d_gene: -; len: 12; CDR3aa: CASSLVGDEQYF; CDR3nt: TGTGCCAGCAGCTTAGTAGGGGACGAGCAGTACTTC
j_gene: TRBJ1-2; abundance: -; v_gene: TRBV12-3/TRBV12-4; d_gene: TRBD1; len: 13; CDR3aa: CASSLSGGNGYTF; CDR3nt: TGTGCCAGCAGTTTATCAGGGGGTAATGGCTACACCTTC
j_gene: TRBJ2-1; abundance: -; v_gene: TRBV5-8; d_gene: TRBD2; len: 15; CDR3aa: CASSSGGISYNEQFF; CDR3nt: TGTGCCAGCAGCTCGGGAGGTATCTCCTACAATGAGCAGTTCTTC
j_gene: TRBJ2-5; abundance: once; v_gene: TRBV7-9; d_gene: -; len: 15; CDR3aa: CASSLGGPLPETQYF; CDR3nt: TGTGCCAGCAGCTTAGGGGGCCCTTTGCCAGAGACCCAGTACTTC
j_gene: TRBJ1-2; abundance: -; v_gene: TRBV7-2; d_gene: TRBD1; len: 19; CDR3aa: CASSSYSPTGTGRNYGYTF; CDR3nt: TGTGCCAGCAGCTCCTACTCCCCTACGGGGACAGGGAGGAACTATGGCTACACCTTC
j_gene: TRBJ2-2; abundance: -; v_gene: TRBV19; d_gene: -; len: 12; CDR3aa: CASRTTGRELFF; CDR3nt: TGTGCCAGTAGAACTACAGGGCGGGAGCTGTTTTTT
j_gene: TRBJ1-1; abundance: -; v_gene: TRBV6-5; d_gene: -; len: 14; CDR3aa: CASAKGALNTEAFF; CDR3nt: TGTGCCAGCGCGAAAGGGGCCTTGAACACTGAAGCTTTCTTT
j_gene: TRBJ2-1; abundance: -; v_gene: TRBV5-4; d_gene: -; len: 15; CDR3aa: CASSSPRRNDNEQFF; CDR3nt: TGTGCCAGCAGCTCGCCCCGGCGGAATGACAATGAGCAGTTCTTC
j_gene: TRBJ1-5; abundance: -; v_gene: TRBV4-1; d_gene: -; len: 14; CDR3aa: CASSQEQGNQPQHF; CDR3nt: TGCGCCAGCAGCCAAGAACAGGGCAATCAGCCCCAGCATTTT
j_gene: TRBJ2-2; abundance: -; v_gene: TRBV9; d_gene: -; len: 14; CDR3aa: CASSLTGNTGELFF; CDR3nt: TGTGCCAGCAGCTTGACAGGGAACACCGGGGAGCTGTTTTTT
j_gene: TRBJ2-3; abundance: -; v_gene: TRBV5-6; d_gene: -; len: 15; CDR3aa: CASSARTDLTDTQYF; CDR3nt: TGTGCCAGCAGCGCTAGGACAGACCTCACAGATACGCAGTATTTT
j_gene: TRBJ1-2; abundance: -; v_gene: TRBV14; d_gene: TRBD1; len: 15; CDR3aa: CASSLTGGPLYGYTF; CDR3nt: TGTGCCAGCAGCCTGACAGGGGGCCCCCTCTATGGCTACACCTTC
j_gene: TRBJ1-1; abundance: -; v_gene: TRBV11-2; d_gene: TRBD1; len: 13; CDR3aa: CASSLVQGSEAFF; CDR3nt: TGTGCCAGCAGCTTAGTACAGGGGAGTGAAGCTTTCTTT
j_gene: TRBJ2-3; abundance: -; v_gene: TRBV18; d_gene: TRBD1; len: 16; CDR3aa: CASSGTPGQGTDTQYF; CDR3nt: TGTGCCAGCTCTGGAACGCCGGGACAGGGCACAGATACGCAGTATTTT
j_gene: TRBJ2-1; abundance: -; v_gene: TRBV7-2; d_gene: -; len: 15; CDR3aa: CASSSASGAYNEQFF; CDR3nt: TGTGCCAGCAGCTCCGCATCGGGGGCCTACAATGAGCAGTTCTTC
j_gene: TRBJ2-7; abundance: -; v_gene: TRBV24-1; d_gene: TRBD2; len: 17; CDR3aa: CATSDRPRLAGGNEQYF; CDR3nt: TGTGCCACCAGTGACAGACCCAGACTAGCGGGGGGGAACGAGCAGTACTTC
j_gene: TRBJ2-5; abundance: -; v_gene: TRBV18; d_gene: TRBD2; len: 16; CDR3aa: CASSPASGGAAETQYF; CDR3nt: TGTGCCAGCTCACCTGCTAGCGGGGGGGCCGCGGAGACCCAGTACTTC
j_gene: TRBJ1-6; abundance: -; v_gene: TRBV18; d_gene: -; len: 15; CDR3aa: CASSPPEGMNSPLHF; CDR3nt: TGTGCCAGCTCACCACCAGAGGGAATGAATTCACCCCTCCACTTT
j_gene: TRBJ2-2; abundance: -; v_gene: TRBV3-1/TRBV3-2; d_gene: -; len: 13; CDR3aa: CASSRMSPGELFF; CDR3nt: TGTGCCAGCAGCCGTATGAGTCCCGGGGAGCTGTTTTTT
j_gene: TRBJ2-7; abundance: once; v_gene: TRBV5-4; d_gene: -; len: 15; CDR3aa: CASSLGNEIPSEQYF; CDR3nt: TGTGCCAGCAGCTTGGGTAATGAGATCCCTTCCGAGCAGTACTTC
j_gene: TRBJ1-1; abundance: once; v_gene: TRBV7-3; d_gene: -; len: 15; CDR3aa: CASSLRGRAFSEAFF; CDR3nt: TGTGCCAGCAGCCTTCGGGGGAGGGCTTTTTCTGAAGCTTTCTTT
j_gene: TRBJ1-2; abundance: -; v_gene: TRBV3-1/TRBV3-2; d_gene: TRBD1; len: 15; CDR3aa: CASSPPGRGFHGYTF; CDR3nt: TGTGCCAGCAGCCCCCCGGGCAGGGGGTTTCATGGCTACACCTTC
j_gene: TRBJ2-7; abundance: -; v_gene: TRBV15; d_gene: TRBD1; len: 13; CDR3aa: CATSWGQSGEQYF; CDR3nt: TGTGCCACCAGCTGGGGACAGTCCGGCGAGCAGTACTTC
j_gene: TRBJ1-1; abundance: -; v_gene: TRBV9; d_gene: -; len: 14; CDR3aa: CASSVRAGASEAFF; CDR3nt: TGTGCCAGCAGCGTAAGGGCGGGAGCCTCTGAAGCTTTCTTT
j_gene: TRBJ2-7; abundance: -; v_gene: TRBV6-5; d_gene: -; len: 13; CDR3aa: CASSRGIYYEQYF; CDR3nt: TGTGCCAGCAGTCGCGGGATTTACTACGAGCAGTACTTC
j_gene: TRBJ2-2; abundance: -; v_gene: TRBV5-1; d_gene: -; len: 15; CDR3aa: CASGLLGGNTGELFF; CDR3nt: TGCGCCAGCGGGCTTCTGGGGGGAAACACCGGGGAGCTGTTTTTT
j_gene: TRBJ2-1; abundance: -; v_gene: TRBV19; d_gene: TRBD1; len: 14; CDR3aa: CASSVTGDKNEQFF; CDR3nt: TGTGCCAGTAGTGTGACAGGGGATAAGAATGAGCAGTTCTTC
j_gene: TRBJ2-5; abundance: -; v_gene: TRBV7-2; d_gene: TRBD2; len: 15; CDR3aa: CASSLEGLARVTQYF; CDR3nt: TGTGCCAGCAGCTTAGAGGGACTAGCTCGGGTGACCCAGTACTTC
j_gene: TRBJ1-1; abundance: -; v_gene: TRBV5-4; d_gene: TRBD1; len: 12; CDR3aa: CASSAGTAQAFF; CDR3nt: TGTGCCAGCAGCGCCGGGACAGCCCAAGCTTTCTTT